One and the same sample provided the 26 T cell receptor beta chains below, sequenced in a study of blood T cell repertoires in COVID-19. This table comes from immunoSEQ multiplex PCR, and its TCRdb copy is limited to in-frame clones, with some not included. This sample has around 230,000 clones, with 65% to 90% found just once. Sequenced sample: peripheral blood. These receptors originate from a man aged 45 to 65 with COVID-19, enrolled during active disease.

The chain employs TRBV7-2 and TRBJ2-5, with TRBD2 matching over 9 bases. V was pared by 1 base and J by 6 bases, with 12 bases of the junction left unmatched. CDR1 is SGHTA and CDR2 is FQGNSA in the germline V gene. CDR3 length equals 17 residues. The CDR3 reads CASSLGLFAGGSKTQYF. The CDR3 nucleotides are TGTGCCAGCAGCTTAGGGCTCTTTGCGGGGGGGTCGAAGACCCAGTACTTC.

The chain employs TRBV23-1 and TRBJ1-6, with D possibly matching TRBD1 (5 bases). TRBV23-1 is recorded as an ORF, its role being uncertain. The CDR3 runs 17 residues. The V and J ends lost 1 base and 9 bases respectively, with 19 bases between them. For the CDR3, the DNA is TGCGCCAGCAGTCAATACGTTGAAGGGGTGAAGGGTTCACCCCTCCACTTT. It encodes CASSQYVEGVKGSPLHF.

The CDR3 bases are TGTGCCAGCAGCCTGGGGGGAACGAACACCGGGGAGCTGTTTTTT. Its translation: CASSLGGTNTGELFF. V gene TRBV7-8 combines with J gene TRBJ2-2; tentative D call: TRBD2 (6 bases). The CDR3 spans 15 residues. V lost 5 bases, J lost 0 bases, and 10 bases lay in between. Germline V gene data show CDR1 as SGHVS and CDR2 as FQNEAQ.

This chain joins TRBV6-1 and TRBJ2-7, with 9 bases matching TRBD1. The CDR3 sequence is 19 residues long. Germline assignment: CDR1 MNHNS and CDR2 SASEGT. V gave up 4 bases and J gave up 3 bases; unmatched junction bases: 19. CDR3 amino acids: CASSGEGTGLPLLGYEQYF. In DNA, the CDR3 is TGTGCCAGCAGTGGAGAAGGGACAGGGCTCCCTCTTCTCGGCTACGAGCAGTACTTC.

The rearrangement uses TRBV5-4 and TRBJ2-5; 9 bases match TRBD2. J was trimmed by 4 bases and V by 4 bases; bases with no gene match: 11. The CDR3 has 16 residues. Per the germline V gene, CDR1 is SGHNT and CDR2 is YYREEE (reference sequence). The CDR3 DNA reads as TGTGCCAGCAGCCCTAGGCTAGCGGGGTATCTAGAGACCCAGTACTTC. Its translation is CASSPRLAGYLETQYF.

The J gene is TRBJ2-2, the V gene TRBV4-2; D perhaps matches TRBD2 (6 bases). This CDR3 is 16 amino acids long. V gave up 0 bases and J gave up 1 base, with 9 bases separating them. Germline V lookup: CDR1 LGHNA, CDR2 YNFKEQ. This CDR3 reads CASSQETGVNTGELFF. In nucleotides, the CDR3 is TGTGCCAGCAGCCAAGAAACGGGGGTGAACACCGGGGAGCTGTTTTTT.

The chain recombines TRBV7-3 with TRBJ2-3, with D tentatively TRBD1 (7 bases). Germline loops: CDR1 SGHTA, CDR2 FQGTGA. The CDR3 spans 15 residues. V lost 2 bases to trimming and J lost 2 bases, with 11 bases between them. This CDR3 reads CASSLQGGLTDTQYF. The CDR3 nucleotides are TGTGCCAGCAGCTTACAGGGGGGACTCACAGATACGCAGTATTTT.

V usage is TRBV6-5 and J usage is TRBJ2-4; a weak D match, TRBD1 (6 bases). Germline V CDR1 and CDR2: MNHEY, SVGAGI. CDR3 length: 15 amino acids. Deletions cut 5 bases from V and 7 bases from J, with 18 bases between. The chain's CDR3 is CASSPFGQPSNIQYF. In nucleotides, the CDR3 is TGTGCCAGCAGTCCCTTCGGACAGCCCTCGAACATTCAGTACTTC.

This clone was counted a few times. The V and J genes are TRBV19 and TRBJ1-5; 7 bases are shared with TRBD1. The germline CDR1 and CDR2 sequences are LNHDA and SQIVND (reference sequence). Unmatched junction bases numbered 15, after V lost 6 bases and J lost 4 bases. The CDR3 loop spans 17 amino acids. In nucleotides, the CDR3 is TGTGCCAGTAGGCACAGGGGCGCTGCGGCAGGTAATCAGCCCCAGCATTTT. It translates to CASRHRGAAAGNQPQHF.

The rearrangement joins TRBV6-5 to TRBJ2-2; maybe TRBD1 (5 bases). Trimming cost V 8 bases and J 6 bases, with 16 bases left between them. CDR3 size: 14 residues. From germline, CDR1 is MNHEY and CDR2 SVGAGI. The CDR3 bases are TGTGCCAGCCGACCCCCAGGCAGGGCCGGGGAGCTGTTTTTT. Translated, it gives CASRPPGRAGELFF.

The sample holds a few counts of this clone. This chain joins TRBV10-3 and TRBJ2-3; 8 bases are shared with TRBD2. CDR1 ENHRY and CDR2 SYGVKD come from the germline V gene. CDR3 length: 15 residues. Germline trimming cut 2 bases from V and 3 bases from J; bases unmatched to any gene: 4. The DNA of the CDR3 is TGTGCCATCAGTGAGGCGGGGGGTTTGACAGATACGCAGTATTTT. This sequence encodes CAISEAGGLTDTQYF.

V gene TRBV6-2 or TRBV6-3 combines with J gene TRBJ2-7; D is ambiguous. V shed 2 bases and J shed 2 bases, with 7 bases lying between them. Germline CDR1 is MNHEY and CDR2 is SVGEGT. The CDR3 is 13 amino acids. CDR3 sequence reads: CASSYGRAYEQYF. As DNA, the CDR3 is TGTGCCAGCAGTTACGGTCGAGCCTACGAGCAGTACTTC.

This chain connects TRBV7-3 to TRBJ2-3, with no clear D. The CDR3 consists of 13 residues. Germline assignment: CDR1 SGHTA and CDR2 FQGTGA. The V gene lost 5 bases and the J gene lost 2 bases, with 8 bases spanning the gap. This CDR3 reads CASSAGSTDTQYF. The CDR3, as DNA: TGTGCCAGCAGCGCAGGCTCCACAGATACGCAGTATTTT.

CDR3 DNA: TGCAGCGTTGACCGACTAGCGGGGGACCAATACAATGAGCAGTTCTTC. Its protein is CSVDRLAGDQYNEQFF. The chain joins TRBV29-1 to TRBJ2-1; 12 positions match TRBD2. This CDR3 has 16 residues. Germline CDR1 SQVTM, CDR2 ANQGSEA. V dropped 3 bases and J dropped 4; count of bases not matched to a gene: 7.

The rearrangement joins TRBV27 to TRBJ2-2, with 9 bases aligning to TRBD1. V was clipped by 5 bases and J by 6 bases; unmatched bases: 10. The germline CDR1 and CDR2 sequences are MNHEY and SMNVEV (reference sequence). This CDR3 is built from 16 residues. CDR3 nucleotides: TGTGCCAGCAGTCCCCTCCACAGGGGGCAGTCCGGGGAGCTGTTTTTT. Translated: CASSPLHRGQSGELFF.

The chain employs TRBV6-5 and TRBJ1-1; D is uncertain. The CDR3 is 13 amino acids. Germline V gives CDR1 MNHEY, CDR2 SVGAGI. V lost 6 bases and J lost 1, with 9 bases in between. The CDR3 loop reads CASRPRPNTEAFF. The CDR3 region has the DNA TGTGCCAGCAGGCCCAGGCCGAACACTGAAGCTTTCTTT.

This chain uses TRBV7-6 with TRBJ2-1, with D tentatively TRBD2 (5 bases). V was cut by 4 bases and J by 0 bases, with 13 bases left in between. The length of the CDR3 is 16 residues. Germline CDR1 and CDR2: SGHVS and FNYEAQ. The CDR3 region has the DNA TGTGCCAGCAGCTCCGGGATCCCAAACTCCTACAATGAGCAGTTCTTC. Amino acids: CASSSGIPNSYNEQFF. The full variable domain, its missing parts supplied by reference TRBV7-6 and TRBJ2-1, is GAGVSQSPRYKVTKRGQDVALRCDPISGHVSLYWYRQALGQGPEFLTYFNYEAQQDKSGLPNDRFSAERPEGSISTLTIQRTEQRDSAMYRCASSSGIPNSYNEQFFGPGTRLTVL.

Remarks on this clone: Compared with germline, one end of the junction differs, possibly owing to a read error. The rearrangement joins TRBV4-3 to TRBJ2-7; a possible D gene is TRBD2 (7 bases). The CDR3 totals 15 residues. Germline CDR1 and CDR2: LGHNA and YSLEER. DNA for the CDR3: TGCGCCAGCAGACAAGGGGAGGGGACATCCTACGAGCAGTACTTC. Translated: CASRQGEGTSYEQYF.

This chain uses TRBV5-1 with TRBJ1-2; the D is unclear. The CDR3 is 13 residues long. Trimming pared 4 bases from V and 2 bases from J, leaving 9 bases between. Germline V gives CDR1 SGHRS, CDR2 YFSETQ. The CDR3 sequence is CASSPTQNYGYTF. CDR3 DNA sequence: TGCGCCAGCAGCCCGACACAGAACTATGGCTACACCTTC.

This clone was detected only once. The chain combines TRBV9 with TRBJ2-7; 8 bases agree with TRBD1. Germline V gives CDR1 SGDLS, CDR2 YYNGEE. This CDR3 region has 14 residues. The junction had 7 bases not matched to a gene; V was cut back by 4 bases and J by 4 bases. The CDR3 loop is CASSPGQGLYEQYF. Written as DNA, the CDR3 is TGTGCCAGCAGCCCCGGACAGGGCCTTTACGAGCAGTACTTC.

The chain combines TRBV19 with TRBJ2-2, with D perhaps TRBD2 (6 bases). Germline V gene lookup returns CDR1 LNHDA and CDR2 SQIVND (reference sequence). Trimming pared 5 bases from V and 5 bases from J, leaving 15 bases between. This CDR3 contains 15 residues. CDR3 bases: TGTGCCAGTAGTTCCATGGGGGGATCAACCGGGGAGCTGTTTTTT. It translates to CASSSMGGSTGELFF.

The rearrangement uses TRBV30 and TRBJ2-7, with 12 bases that match TRBD2. With V trimmed by 5 bases and J by 7 bases, 0 bases remained unmatched. The CDR3 has 11 residues. Germline CDR1 reads GTSNPN; CDR2 reads SVGIG (reference sequence). The CDR3 nucleotides read TGTGCCTGGGGACTAGCGGGGGAGCAGTACTTC. It translates to CAWGLAGEQYF.

The V call is TRBV7-2, the J call TRBJ2-7; D is ambiguous. The CDR3 contains 13 residues. Germline CDR1 reads SGHTA; CDR2 reads FQGNSA. Trimming stripped 0 bases from V and 5 bases from J, with 8 bases between. CDR3 region: CASSLAYSDEQYF. CDR3 nucleotide sequence: TGTGCCAGCAGCTTAGCTTACAGTGACGAGCAGTACTTC.

This chain joins TRBV30 and TRBJ1-5; D remains ambiguous. The V gene lost 0 bases and the J gene lost 0 bases, with 6 bases spanning the gap. Germline lookup yields CDR1 GTSNPN and CDR2 SVGIG (reference sequence). CDR3 length: 14 amino acids. The CDR3 coding sequence is TGTGCCTGGAGTGTGCCGGTTAGCAATCAGCCCCAGCATTTT. Translated, it gives CAWSVPVSNQPQHF.

This chain connects TRBV3-1 (or the pseudogene TRBV3-2) to TRBJ2-3; 7 bases are a match to TRBD1. Germline V gives CDR1 LGHDT, CDR2 YNNKEL (reference sequence). The CDR3 consists of 15 residues. J gave up 4 bases and V 2 bases, and 6 bases lay outside the gene matches. The CDR3 here is CASSQKRTGPDTQYF. The CDR3 nucleotides are TGTGCCAGCAGCCAAAAAAGGACAGGTCCAGATACGCAGTATTTT.

This clone has a single count. The V gene is TRBV28, the J gene TRBJ2-1; D perhaps matches TRBD2 (7 bases). Deletions cut 7 bases from V and 0 bases from J, with 13 bases between. Germline CDR1 is MDHEN and CDR2 is SYDVKM. CDR3 length: 15 residues. The CDR3 nucleotides are TGTGCCAGCACCTTGGGGGGGCCCTCCTACAATGAGCAGTTCTTC. This sequence encodes CASTLGGPSYNEQFF.